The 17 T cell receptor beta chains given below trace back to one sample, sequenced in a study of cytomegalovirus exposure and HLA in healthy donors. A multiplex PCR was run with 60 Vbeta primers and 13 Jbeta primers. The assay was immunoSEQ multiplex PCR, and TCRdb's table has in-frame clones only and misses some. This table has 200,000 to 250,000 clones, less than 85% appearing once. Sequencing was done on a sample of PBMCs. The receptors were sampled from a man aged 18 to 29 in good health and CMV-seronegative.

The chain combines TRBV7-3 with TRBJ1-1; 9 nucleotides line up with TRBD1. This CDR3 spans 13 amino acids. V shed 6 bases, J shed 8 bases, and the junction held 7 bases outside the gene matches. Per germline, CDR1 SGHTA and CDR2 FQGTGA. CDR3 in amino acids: CASSEQGATEAFF. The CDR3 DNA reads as TGTGCCAGCAGTGAACAGGGGGCGACGGAAGCTTTCTTT.

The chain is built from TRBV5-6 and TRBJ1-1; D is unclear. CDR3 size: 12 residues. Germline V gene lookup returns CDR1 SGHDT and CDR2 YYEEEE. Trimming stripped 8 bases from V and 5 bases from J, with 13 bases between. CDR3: CARTGSRTEAFF. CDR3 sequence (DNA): TGTGCCAGAACCGGGAGCCGGACTGAAGCTTTCTTT.

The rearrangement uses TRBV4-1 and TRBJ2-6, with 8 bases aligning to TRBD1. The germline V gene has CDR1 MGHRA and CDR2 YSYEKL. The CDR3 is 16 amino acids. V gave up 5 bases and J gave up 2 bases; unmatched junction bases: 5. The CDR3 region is CASSGHRGTGANVLTF. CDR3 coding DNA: TGCGCCAGCAGCGGACACAGGGGGACTGGGGCCAACGTCCTGACTTTC.

As DNA, the CDR3 is TGCAGCGTCCGAGGGAGACAGGGGGATGAAAAACTGTTTTTT. Residues: CSVRGRQGDEKLFF. V gene TRBV29-1 combines with J gene TRBJ1-4; 9 bases are a match to TRBD1. V was pared by 6 bases and J by 6 bases, with 8 bases of the junction left unmatched. The CDR3 has 14 residues. CDR1 is SQVTM and CDR2 is ANQGSEA in the germline V gene.

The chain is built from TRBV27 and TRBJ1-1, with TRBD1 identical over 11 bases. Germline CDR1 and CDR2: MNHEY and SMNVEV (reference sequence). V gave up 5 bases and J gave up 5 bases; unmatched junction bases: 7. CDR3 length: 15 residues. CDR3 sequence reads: CASSSGTGGFTEAFF. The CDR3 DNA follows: TGTGCCAGCAGTAGCGGGACAGGGGGGTTTACTGAAGCTTTCTTT.

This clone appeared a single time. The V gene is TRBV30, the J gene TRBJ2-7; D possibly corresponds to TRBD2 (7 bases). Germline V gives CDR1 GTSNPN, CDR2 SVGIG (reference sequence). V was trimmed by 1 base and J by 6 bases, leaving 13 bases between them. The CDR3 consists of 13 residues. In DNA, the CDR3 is TGTGCCTGGAGTGCTGGGGGGGCGCTCGAGCAGTACTTC. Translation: CAWSAGGALEQYF.

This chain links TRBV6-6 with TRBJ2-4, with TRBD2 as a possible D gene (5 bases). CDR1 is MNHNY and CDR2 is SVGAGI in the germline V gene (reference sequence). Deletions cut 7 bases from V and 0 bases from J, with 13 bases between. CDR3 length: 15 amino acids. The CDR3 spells CASKFGMIAKNIQYF. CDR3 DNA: TGTGCCAGCAAATTCGGGATGATAGCCAAAAACATTCAGTACTTC.

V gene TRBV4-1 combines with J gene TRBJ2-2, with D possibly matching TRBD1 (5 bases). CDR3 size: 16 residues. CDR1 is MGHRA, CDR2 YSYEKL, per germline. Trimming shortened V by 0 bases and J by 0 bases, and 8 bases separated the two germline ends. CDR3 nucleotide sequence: TGCGCCAGCAGCCAAGAGAGCAGGGCGAACACCGGGGAGCTGTTTTTT. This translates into CASSQESRANTGELFF.

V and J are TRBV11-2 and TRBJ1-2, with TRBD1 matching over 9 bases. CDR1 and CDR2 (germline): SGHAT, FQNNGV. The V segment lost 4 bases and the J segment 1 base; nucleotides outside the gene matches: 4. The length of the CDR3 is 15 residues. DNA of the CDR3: TGTGCCAGCAGCTGGGGACAGGGCCTTAACTATGGCTACACCTTC. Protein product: CASSWGQGLNYGYTF.

The DNA for the CDR3 is TGCGCCAGCAGCCAGGGACAATTTCCATACGAGCAGTACTTC. Translation gives CASSQGQFPYEQYF. J is TRBJ2-7 and V is TRBV5-1, with D perhaps TRBD1 (6 bases). The CDR3 sequence is 14 residues long. Germline CDR1 reads SGHRS; CDR2 reads YFSETQ. V shed 4 bases and J shed 4 bases, with 15 bases lying between them.

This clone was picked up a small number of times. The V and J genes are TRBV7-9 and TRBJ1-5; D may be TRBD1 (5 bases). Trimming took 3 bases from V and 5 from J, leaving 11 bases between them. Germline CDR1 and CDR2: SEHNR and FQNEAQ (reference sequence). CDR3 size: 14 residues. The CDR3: CASSFSRVDQPQHF. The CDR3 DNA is TGTGCCAGCAGCTTCTCCAGGGTAGATCAGCCCCAGCATTTT.

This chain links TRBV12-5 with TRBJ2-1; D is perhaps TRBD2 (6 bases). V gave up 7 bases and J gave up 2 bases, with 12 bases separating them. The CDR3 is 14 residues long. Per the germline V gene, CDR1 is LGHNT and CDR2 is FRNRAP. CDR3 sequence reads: CASAPSGPYNEQFF. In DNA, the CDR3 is TGTGCTAGTGCCCCAAGCGGGCCCTACAATGAGCAGTTCTTC.

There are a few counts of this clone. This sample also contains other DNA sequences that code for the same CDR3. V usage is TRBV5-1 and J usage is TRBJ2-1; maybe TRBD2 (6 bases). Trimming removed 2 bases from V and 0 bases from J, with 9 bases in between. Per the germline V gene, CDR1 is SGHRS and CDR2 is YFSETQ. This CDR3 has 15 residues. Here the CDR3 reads CASSLTGVSYNEQFF. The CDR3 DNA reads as TGCGCCAGCAGCTTAACGGGGGTCTCCTACAATGAGCAGTTCTTC.

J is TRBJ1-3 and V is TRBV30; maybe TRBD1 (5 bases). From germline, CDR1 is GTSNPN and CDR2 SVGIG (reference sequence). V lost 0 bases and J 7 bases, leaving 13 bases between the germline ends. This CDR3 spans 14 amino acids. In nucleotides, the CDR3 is TGTGCCTGGAGTGTAGACAGCGCGTGGAACACCATATATTTT. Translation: CAWSVDSAWNTIYF.

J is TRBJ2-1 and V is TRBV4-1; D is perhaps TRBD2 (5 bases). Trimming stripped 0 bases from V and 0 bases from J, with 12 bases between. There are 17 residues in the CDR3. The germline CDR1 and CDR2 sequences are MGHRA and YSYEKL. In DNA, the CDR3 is TGCGCCAGCAGCCAAGATCGGTTCGGGAACTCCTACAATGAGCAGTTCTTC. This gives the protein CASSQDRFGNSYNEQFF.

The CDR3 sequence is CASGKQGDTQYF. The CDR3 bases are TGTGCTAGTGGTAAACAGGGAGATACGCAGTATTTT. The chain joins TRBV12-5 to TRBJ2-3; a weak D match, TRBD1 (6 bases). Trimming left V 5 bases short and J 5 bases short, with 8 bases between. The CDR3 extends over 12 amino acids. Germline V gene data show CDR1 as LGHNT and CDR2 as FRNRAP.

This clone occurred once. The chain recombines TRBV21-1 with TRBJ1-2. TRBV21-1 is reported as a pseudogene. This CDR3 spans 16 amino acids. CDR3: CASSPPSSYNYDGYTF. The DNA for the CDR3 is TGTGCCAGCAGCCCCCCCTCCTCCTACAACTATGATGGCTACACCTTC.